The 6 T cell receptor beta chains reported below all come from one sample, sequenced in a study of CD8 T cells in ankylosing spondylitis. TCRdb reprocessed the 5' RACE reads with MiXCR, giving one entry per CDR3 protein. The table lists some 37,000 distinct CDR3 sequences, about 10% of them singletons, with 20% to 25% in the top ten. Sequencing input: synovial fluid, either unsorted or a sorted T cell fraction (not recorded which). The source is a male donor with ankylosing spondylitis.

This clonotype has only a few counts. V is TRBV6-1 and J is TRBJ2-5; TRBD2 aligns across 13 bases. Unmatched junction bases numbered 3, after V lost 6 bases and J lost 2 bases. The CDR3 has 15 residues. Looked up from germline, CDR1 is MNHNS and CDR2 is SASEGT. The CDR3 is CASSGTSGNQETQYF. In DNA form, the CDR3 reads TGTGCCAGCAGCGGGACTAGCGGGAATCAAGAGACCCAGTACTTC.

The gene calls are TRBV28 and TRBJ2-5; D not resolved. The CDR3 is 15 amino acids. V lost 1 base and J 5 bases, leaving 14 bases between the germline ends. Germline CDR1 MDHEN, CDR2 SYDVKM. The CDR3 spells CASSLSSAGRETQYF. The CDR3 DNA is TGTGCCAGCAGTTTATCCTCGGCCGGTAGGGAGACCCAGTACTTC.

This clonotype was detected a few times. The chain carries TRBV4-3 and TRBJ2-2; 7 bases map to TRBD2. Germline CDR1 LGHNA, CDR2 YSLEER. Losses at the gene ends were 3 bases for V and 5 bases for J; bases not matched to a gene: 9. There are 16 residues in the CDR3. CDR3 sequence: CASSQRGLPQTGELFF. In DNA, the CDR3 is TGCGCCAGCAGCCAGAGGGGACTACCCCAGACCGGGGAGCTGTTTTTT.

This clonotype was seen repeatedly, ten times or more. The chain joins TRBV7-8 to TRBJ2-7, with TRBD2 matching 10 bases. The V gene end was trimmed by 5 bases and the J gene end by 3 bases; junction bases not matched to a gene: 10. Germline CDR1 and CDR2: SGHVS and FQNEAQ. The CDR3 consists of 16 residues. CDR3 loop: CASSNTFWTSGYEQYF. CDR3 sequence (DNA): TGTGCCAGCAGCAATACCTTCTGGACTAGCGGCTACGAGCAGTACTTC.

Many counts were recorded for this clonotype. The chain employs TRBV6-6 and TRBJ2-3; D not certain. Trimming took off 9 bases at V and 9 bases at J, with 10 bases between the two ends. This CDR3 has 10 amino acids. Germline CDR1 is MNHNY and CDR2 is SVGAGI (reference sequence). This CDR3 is CASKGETQYF. CDR3 DNA sequence: TGTGCCAGTAAAGGAGAGACGCAGTATTTT.

The J gene is TRBJ2-3, the V gene TRBV7-6; tentatively, D is TRBD1 (5 bases). The V end lost 3 bases, the J end lost 2 bases, and 15 bases lay between the germline ends. This CDR3 spans 16 amino acids. The V gene's germline CDR1 is SGHVS and CDR2 FNYEAQ. As DNA, the CDR3 is TGTGCCAGCAGCTTCCCCCTGGACAAACCCACAGATACGCAGTATTTT. As protein: CASSFPLDKPTDTQYF. Drawing the rest from reference TRBV7-6 and TRBJ2-3, the complete variable domain is GAGVSQSPRYKVTKRGQDVALRCDPISGHVSLYWYRQALGQGPEFLTYFNYEAQQDKSGLPNDRFSAERPEGSISTLTIQRTEQRDSAMYRCASSFPLDKPTDTQYFGPGTRLTVL.